This T cell receptor (beta chain) is from a study of blood T cell repertoires in COVID-19. The repertoire was sequenced with immunoSEQ multiplex PCR; TCRdb's copy has only in-frame clones and lacks some. The data hold almost 35,000 clones, with around 80% observed a single time. The CDR3 loop spans 15 amino acids. Germline values: CDR1 SGHNT, CDR2 YYREEE (reference sequence). Trimming took 1 base from V and 5 from J; bases not matched to a gene: 8. The sequenced sample consisted of peripheral blood. The sequence came from an elderly man with acute or convalescent COVID-19. The chain combines TRBV5-4 with TRBJ2-7, with TRBD1 matching over 8 bases. This CDR3 reads CASSLPIGQGNEQYF. The CDR3 DNA sequence: TGTGCCAGCAGCTTGCCAATTGGACAGGGCAACGAGCAGTACTTC.